The entry below describes one T cell receptor (beta chain). This clone's antigen is unknown. No base quality information exists; no much larger clone differs at one position. These data belong to a study of Ad26.COV2.S vaccination and SARS-CoV-2 variants (dated by TCRdb to the early 2020s). Looking at the study overall: Donors in the vaccine arm were drawn from COV1001, a phase I-IIa trial of Ad26.COV2.S in healthy adults that was multicentre, randomized, double-blind and placebo-controlled. Ad26.COV2.S was administered intramuscularly at a dose of 5x10^10 or 1x10^11 viral particles, either as one shot or as two shots given 56 days apart. TCRbeta repertoire sequencing was used to assess the specificity and breadth of SARS-CoV-2-reactive T cell receptors after Ad26.COV2.S vaccination. A total of 32 samples were included in the TCR-sequenced set, comprising around 19 Ad26.COV2.S vaccine recipients, 5 placebo recipients and 8 SARS-CoV-2 convalescent individuals. Trial participants were randomized into five groups of five: low-dose or high-dose Ad26.COV2.S given once or twice, or placebo on both occasions. Blinding of investigators to trial group allocation was maintained during experiments and outcome assessment. What the work shows at the level of the full study, not this receptor alone: Non-spike TCR breadth was comparable between vaccine and placebo recipients, consistent with the vaccine containing only spike. The study was not powered for comparison of responses between vaccine doses or regimens. The authors noted that total T cell responses may have been underestimated by the TCR breadth and depth analyses. After vaccination, spike-specific CD8+ and CD4+ T cell responses were reported to show substantial breadth. Ad26.COV2.S recipients had higher spike-specific TCR breadth than placebo recipients (P = 0.0014).

The treatment or condition label of this sample denotes: some 19 received Ad26.COV2.S at low or high dose, single or two shots; about five received placebo; per-sample allocation not given. For vaccine and placebo recipients, repertoires were sequenced using samples collected on day 63 after the first injection. In Cohort 1b, about two dozen adults aged 18-55 years were enrolled at a single site in Boston, USA, between 29 July and 7 August 2020. As a vaccine, Ad26.COV2.S was a replication-incompetent adenovirus type 26 vector that expressed a prefusion-stabilized SARS-CoV-2 spike protein derived from the original Wuhan strain. CDR1 MNHEY and CDR2 SVGAGI were looked up in the germline V gene. The junction shows trimming of 2 bases on V and 1 base on J, plus 5 bases between the germline ends. The CDR3 starts with the cysteine, ends with the phenylalanine, and has 13 residues. Solely the CDR3 DNA is kept, with 39 bases framed from the first base.

The immunoSEQ Assay was the method used to sequence TCRbeta CDR3 regions. After extraction, genomic DNA underwent amplification by bias-controlled multiplex PCR, followed by high-throughput sequencing. On the study's bioinformatics: To quantify the absolute abundance of each unique TCRbeta CDR3 region, sequences were collapsed and filtered. T cell fraction was estimated by normalizing TCRbeta template counts to usable DNA, which was measured by amplifying reference genes present in all nucleated cells. Repertoire TCRs were annotated as SARS-CoV-2-specific when V gene, CDR3 amino acid sequence and J gene were exactly matched to a known reactive TCR set. The reference SARS-CoV-2 TCR set was derived from MIRA and filtered for enrichment in COVID-19-positive ImmuneCODE repertoires, a step that removed public or cross-reactive TCRs. Using the MIRA antigens, annotated TCRs were further analysed by specific ORF or by position within an ORF. Breadth was defined as the number of annotated unique rearrangements divided by the total number of unique productive rearrangements, and depth was defined as the summed frequency of the annotated unique rearrangements. Two-sided Wilcoxon rank-sum tests were applied when comparing TCR breadth between groups. TCRdb stores this immuneACCESS table with in-frame sequences only. Part of the clones is absent; in the studies checked, under half of the shortfall reflects unresolved V genes, and no reason is known for the rest. From that table come the V and J calls and clone size; the DNA was used to work out D and trimming. The sample records some 290,000 clones, around four fifths of which are singletons. The ten largest clones add up to 2.1% of the sample.

The specimen comprised peripheral blood, sampled in a trial of Ad26.COV2.S vaccine versus placebo. The sequence was collected from a person between 18 and 65 years old who received the Ad26.COV2.S COVID-19 vaccine or a placebo. This sequence uses TRBV6-5 and TRBJ1-1, with the identity of the D gene unclear. The nucleotides are TGTGCCAGCAGTTACGGTCAGAACACTGAAGCTTTCTTT. Translated, this gives CASSYGQNTEAFF.